These 12 T cell receptor beta chains originate from one sample sequenced in a study of cytomegalovirus exposure and HLA in healthy donors. Both 60 Vbeta primers and 13 Jbeta primers went into the PCR. Data came from immunoSEQ multiplex PCR; TCRdb stores just in-frame clones and leaves some out. The top ten hold 1.5% to 2% of the sample, which has 200,000 to 300,000 clones, approximately 85% seen once. Source material: PBMCs. The origin of the receptors is a woman in her thirties or forties in good health and CMV-seropositive.

The gene calls are TRBV29-1 and TRBJ2-1; tentatively, D is TRBD2 (6 bases). The CDR3 has 15 residues. Germline CDR1 SQVTM, CDR2 ANQGSEA. The V gene lost 4 bases and the J gene lost 1 base, with 14 bases spanning the gap. This CDR3 is CSVVLGGGSYNEQFF. The CDR3 nucleotides read TGCAGCGTTGTTTTGGGGGGAGGATCCTACAATGAGCAGTTCTTC.

The chain recombines TRBV6-1 with TRBJ1-1; no definite D call. Per the germline V gene, CDR1 is MNHNS and CDR2 is SASEGT. The CDR3 runs 14 residues. Trimming shortened V by 5 bases and J by 3 bases, and 13 bases separated the two germline ends. DNA for the CDR3: TGTGCCAGCAGTACGGTAAACGGGTACACTGAAGCTTTCTTT. Protein sequence: CASSTVNGYTEAFF.

The chain combines TRBV30 with TRBJ1-4; TRBD1 aligns across 7 bases. CDR1 and CDR2 (germline): GTSNPN, SVGIG (reference sequence). With V trimmed by 1 base and J by 0 bases, 14 bases remained unmatched. This CDR3 has 19 amino acids. The CDR3: CAWSGLSWGQKTTNEKLFF. CDR3 bases: TGTGCCTGGAGTGGTCTGTCTTGGGGACAGAAAACAACTAATGAAAAACTGTTTTTT. The complete variable domain, with remaining parts taken from reference TRBV30 and TRBJ1-4, reads SQTIHQWPATLVQPVGSPLSLECTVEGTSNPNLYWYRQAAGRGLQLLFYSVGIGQISSEVPQNLSASRPQDRQFILSSKKLLLSDSGFYLCAWSGLSWGQKTTNEKLFFGSGTQLSVL.

CDR3 nucleotides: TGTGCCAGTAGATCTAGCGGGAAGGCAGATACGCAGTATTTT. Translated: CASRSSGKADTQYF. The J gene is TRBJ2-3, the V gene TRBV19; TRBD2 aligns across 9 bases. With V trimmed by 6 bases and J by 4 bases, 5 bases remained unmatched. This CDR3 region has 14 residues. Germline V lookup: CDR1 LNHDA, CDR2 SQIVND (reference sequence).

This chain links TRBV5-1 with TRBJ2-3; D is perhaps TRBD1 (5 bases). This CDR3 contains 14 residues. CDR1 is SGHRS, CDR2 YFSETQ, per germline. V lost 4 bases to trimming and J lost 2 bases, with 11 bases between them. Here the CDR3 reads CASSPVTVTDTQYF. CDR3 in DNA: TGCGCCAGCAGCCCCGTGACAGTCACAGATACGCAGTATTTT.

This chain uses TRBV7-8 with TRBJ2-7; TRBD2 matches at 7 bases. V lost 7 bases and J lost 1; bases outside the gene matches: 7. Germline CDR1 SGHVS, CDR2 FQNEAQ. The CDR3 extends over 14 amino acids. The chain's CDR3 is CASTGRETSYEQYF. The DNA of the CDR3 is TGTGCCAGCACCGGGCGGGAGACATCCTACGAGCAGTACTTC.

The sample holds a few counts of this clone. A read error may account for a junction end that differs from germline. The chain recombines TRBV7-9 with TRBJ2-6; D not certain. CDR3 length: 15 residues. Looked up from germline, CDR1 is SEHNR and CDR2 is FQNEAQ (reference sequence). CDR3 DNA: TGTTCCAGCAGCCTAGACCTAGCTGGGGCCAACGTCCTGACTTTC. Translating gives CSSSLDLAGANVLTF.

The V and J genes are TRBV4-2 and TRBJ1-1; 8 bases agree with TRBD1. The CDR3 totals 15 residues. Trimming removed 2 bases from V and 1 base from J; junction bases left unmatched: 3. The germline CDR1 and CDR2 sequences are LGHNA and YNFKEQ. The CDR3 DNA reads as TGTGCCAGCAGCCAAATCCAGGGGGCGAACACTGAAGCTTTCTTT. Its translation: CASSQIQGANTEAFF.

This sequence joins TRBV29-1 and TRBJ1-2, with 8 nucleotides matching TRBD1. The CDR3 sequence is 14 residues long. Looked up from germline, CDR1 is SQVTM and CDR2 is ANQGSEA. After removal of 4 bases from V and 5 bases from J, the junction contained 9 bases not matched to a gene. CDR3: CSVVQPGQAYGYTF. For the CDR3, the DNA is TGCAGCGTTGTTCAACCGGGACAGGCTTATGGCTACACCTTC. The full variable domain, completed using reference TRBV29-1 and TRBJ1-2, is SAVISQKPSRDICQRGTSLTIQCQVDSQVTMMFWYRQQPGQSLTLIATANQGSEATYESGFVIDKFPISRPNLTFSTLTVSNMSPEDSSIYLCSVVQPGQAYGYTFGSGTRLTVV.

The J gene is TRBJ2-1, the V gene TRBV19, with TRBD1 matching 7 bases. This CDR3 is 17 amino acids long. The J segment lost 3 bases and the V segment lost 1 base, leaving 9 bases of the junction unmatched. Germline loops: CDR1 LNHDA, CDR2 SQIVND (reference sequence). The CDR3 DNA reads as TGTGCCAGTAGTATAGGGTTTAAGGGACAGCTCTACAATGAGCAGTTCTTC. Encoded protein: CASSIGFKGQLYNEQFF.

The chain links TRBV4-3 to TRBJ2-2; TRBD2 matches at 14 bases. The CDR3 consists of 18 residues. J lost 4 bases, V lost 3 bases, and 7 bases had no gene match. CDR1 LGHNA and CDR2 YSLEER come from the germline V gene. The CDR3 here is CASSHKGGTSGSTGELFF. CDR3 nucleotide sequence: TGCGCCAGCAGCCACAAAGGGGGGACTAGCGGGAGCACCGGGGAGCTGTTTTTT.

The sample holds one count of this clone. This rearrangement joins TRBV19 to TRBJ2-7; D is perhaps TRBD1 (5 bases). From germline, CDR1 is LNHDA and CDR2 SQIVND (reference sequence). The V end was cut by 3 bases, the J end by 4 bases, with 10 bases between. This CDR3 spans 13 amino acids. The CDR3 region is CASSIARAYEQYF. In DNA form, the CDR3 reads TGTGCCAGTAGTATCGCCAGGGCGTACGAGCAGTACTTC.